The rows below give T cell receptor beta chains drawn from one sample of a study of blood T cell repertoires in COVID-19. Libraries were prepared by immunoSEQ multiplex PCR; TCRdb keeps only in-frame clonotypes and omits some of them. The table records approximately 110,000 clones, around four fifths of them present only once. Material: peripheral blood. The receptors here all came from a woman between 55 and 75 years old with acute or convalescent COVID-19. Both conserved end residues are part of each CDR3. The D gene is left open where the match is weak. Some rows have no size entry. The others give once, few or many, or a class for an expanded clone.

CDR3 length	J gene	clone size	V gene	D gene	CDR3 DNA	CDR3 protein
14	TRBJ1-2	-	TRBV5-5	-	TGTGCCAGCAGCTTGGGGGGCAGGAACTATGGCTACACCTTC	CASSLGGRNYGYTF
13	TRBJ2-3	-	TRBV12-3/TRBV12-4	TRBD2	TGTGCCAGCACTCCTAGCGGGAGGGATACGCAGTATTTT	CASTPSGRDTQYF
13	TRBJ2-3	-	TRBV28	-	TGTGCCAGCAGTTCAACAGCCACAGATACGCAGTATTTT	CASSSTATDTQYF
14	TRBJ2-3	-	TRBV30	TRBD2	TGTGCCTGGAGTGTAGGCGGGAGTGTCGATACGCAGTATTTT	CAWSVGGSVDTQYF
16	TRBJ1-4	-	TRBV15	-	TGTGCCACCAGCAGAGTTACCGGGACTCTAGAAGAAAAACTGTTTTTT	CATSRVTGTLEEKLFF
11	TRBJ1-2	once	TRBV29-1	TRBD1	TGCAGCGGATACAGGGGACATGGCTACACCTTC	CSGYRGHGYTF
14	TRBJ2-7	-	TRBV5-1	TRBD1	TGCGCCAGCAGCTTGGGGACAGGAGCCTACGAGCAGTACTTC	CASSLGTGAYEQYF
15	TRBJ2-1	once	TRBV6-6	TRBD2	TGTGCCAGCAGCCGGACTAGCGGGACCTACAATGAGCAGTTCTTC	CASSRTSGTYNEQFF
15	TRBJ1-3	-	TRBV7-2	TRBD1	TGTGCCAGCAGCGCCTACAGGGGCGGGGGAAACACCATATATTTT	CASSAYRGGGNTIYF
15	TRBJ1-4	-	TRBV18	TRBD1	TGTGCCAGCTCACCAAGACAGGGTACGGATGAAAAACTGTTTTTT	CASSPRQGTDEKLFF
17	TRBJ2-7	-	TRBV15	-	TGTGCCACCAGCAGAGATCAATTGCAGGGCCCGGCCTACGAGCAGTACTTC	CATSRDQLQGPAYEQYF
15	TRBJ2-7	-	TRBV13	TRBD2	TGTGCCAGCAGCCGGACCATAGCGGGAGGGTACGAGCAGTACTTC	CASSRTIAGGYEQYF
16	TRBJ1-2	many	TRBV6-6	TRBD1	TGTGCCAGCAGTCCGACCCCACGACAGGGATTTAGGGGCTACACCTTC	CASSPTPRQGFRGYTF
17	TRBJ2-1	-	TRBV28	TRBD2	TGTGCCAGCAGTCTTAAAAGCGGGGGGGCCGGTCTAGATGAGCAGTTCTTC	CASSLKSGGAGLDEQFF
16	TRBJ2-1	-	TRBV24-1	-	TGTGCCACCAGTGACCGGGCAGGGATGCCCTACAATGAGCAGTTCTTC	CATSDRAGMPYNEQFF
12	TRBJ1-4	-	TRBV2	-	TGTGCCAGCAGTGGGGACATTGAAAAACTGTTTTTT	CASSGDIEKLFF
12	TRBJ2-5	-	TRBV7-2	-	TGTGCCAGCAGCGCGATCGAAGAGACCCAGTACTTC	CASSAIEETQYF
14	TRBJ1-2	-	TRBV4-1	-	TGCGCCAGCAGCCAAGTGGAGGGGAGCTATGGCTACACCTTC	CASSQVEGSYGYTF
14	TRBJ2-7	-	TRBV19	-	TGTGCCAGTAGTATGGAGGGGGCCCTTTTCGAGCAGTACTTC	CASSMEGALFEQYF
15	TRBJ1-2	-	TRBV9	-	TGTGCCAGCAGCGTCACCGCGGGGGAATATGATGACTACACCTTC	CASSVTAGEYDDYTF
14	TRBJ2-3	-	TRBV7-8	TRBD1	TGTGCCAGCAGCACACGACAGGGGGCAGATACGCAGTATTTT	CASSTRQGADTQYF
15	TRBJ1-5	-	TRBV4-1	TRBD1	TGCGCCAGCAGCCACGGTCAGGGGGCCGGGAAGCCCCAGCATTTT	CASSHGQGAGKPQHF
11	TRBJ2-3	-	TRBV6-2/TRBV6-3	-	TGTGCCAGCAGTTCAGTAGATACGCAGTATTTT	CASSSVDTQYF
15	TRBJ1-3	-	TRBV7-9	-	TGTGCCAGCAGCTCAGGGGCAGGCTCGGGAAACACCATATATTTT	CASSSGAGSGNTIYF
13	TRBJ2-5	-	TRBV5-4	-	TGTGCCAGCAGCTATGGCAATCAAGAGACCCAGTACTTC	CASSYGNQETQYF
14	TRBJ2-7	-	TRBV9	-	TGTGCCAGCAGCGTAGGTCCAGGGATGAGCGAGCAGTACTTC	CASSVGPGMSEQYF
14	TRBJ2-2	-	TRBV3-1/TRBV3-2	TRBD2	TGTGCCAGCAGCCAATTAGCGGGGGGTCGGGAGCTGTTTTTT	CASSQLAGGRELFF
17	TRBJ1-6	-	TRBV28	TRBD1	TGTGCCAGCAGTTTGAAAGTCCCAAGGACAGGTCTTAGACCCCTCCACTTT	CASSLKVPRTGLRPLHF
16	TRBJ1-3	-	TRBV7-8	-	TGTGCCAGCAGAATACCGGGACACTACTCTGGAAACACCATATATTTT	CASRIPGHYSGNTIYF
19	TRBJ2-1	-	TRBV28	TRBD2	TGTGCCAGCCTATCCTCTAGCGGGGGGGGACATATCCGTCCCGATGAGCAGTTCTTC	CASLSSSGGGHIRPDEQFF
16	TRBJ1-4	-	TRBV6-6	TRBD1	TGTGCCAGCAGTTCTCATCAGGGGGCGGGAGTGGAAAAACTGTTTTTT	CASSSHQGAGVEKLFF
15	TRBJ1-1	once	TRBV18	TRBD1	TGTGCCAGTTTCATGCAAGGGGGCCGAGGGACTGAAGCTTTCTTT	CASFMQGGRGTEAFF
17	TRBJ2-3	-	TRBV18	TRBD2	TGTGCCAGCTCATTAACTAGCGGCGGGGGAAGCACAGATACGCAGTATTTT	CASSLTSGGGSTDTQYF
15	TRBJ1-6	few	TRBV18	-	TGTGCCAGCTCACCACCGGTGTCAGGGAATTCACCCCTCCACTTT	CASSPPVSGNSPLHF
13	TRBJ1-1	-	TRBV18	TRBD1	TGTGCCAGCTCTCGAGGACAGGACACTGAAGCTTTCTTT	CASSRGQDTEAFF
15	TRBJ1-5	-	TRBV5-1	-	TGCGCCAGCAGCTTGGCGGACAGCCGAAGTCAGCCCCAGCATTTT	CASSLADSRSQPQHF
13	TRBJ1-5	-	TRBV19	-	TGTGCCAGTACCTTACGGGGGGATCAGCCCCAGCATTTT	CASTLRGDQPQHF
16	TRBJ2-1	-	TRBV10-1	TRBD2	TGCGCCAGCAGTGACCCCGAGCGGGAGGGCCTGGATGAGCAGTTCTTC	CASSDPEREGLDEQFF